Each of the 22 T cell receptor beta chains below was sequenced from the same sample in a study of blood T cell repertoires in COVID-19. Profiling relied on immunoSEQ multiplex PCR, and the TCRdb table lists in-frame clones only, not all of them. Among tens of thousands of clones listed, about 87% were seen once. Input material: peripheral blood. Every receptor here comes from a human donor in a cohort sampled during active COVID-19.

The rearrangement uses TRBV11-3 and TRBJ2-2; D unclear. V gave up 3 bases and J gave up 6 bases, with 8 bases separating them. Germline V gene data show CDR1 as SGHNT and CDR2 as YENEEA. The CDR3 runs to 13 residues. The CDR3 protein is CASSFARSGELFF. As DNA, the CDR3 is TGTGCCAGCAGCTTTGCGCGGTCCGGGGAGCTGTTTTTT.

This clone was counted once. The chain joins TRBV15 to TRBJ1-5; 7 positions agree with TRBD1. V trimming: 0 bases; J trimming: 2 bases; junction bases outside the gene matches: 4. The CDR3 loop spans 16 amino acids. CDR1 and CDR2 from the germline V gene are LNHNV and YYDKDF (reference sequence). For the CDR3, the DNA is TGTGCCACCAGCAGAGATCTAGGGGGCGGCAATCAGCCCCAGCATTTT. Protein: CATSRDLGGGNQPQHF.

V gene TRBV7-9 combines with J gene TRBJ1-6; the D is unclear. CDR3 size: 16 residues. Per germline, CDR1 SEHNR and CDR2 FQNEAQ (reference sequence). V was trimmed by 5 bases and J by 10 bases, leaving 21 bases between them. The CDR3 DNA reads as TGTGCCAGCAGCCCGCCGATGGGCATTTTTGGATCACCCCTCCACTTT. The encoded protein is CASSPPMGIFGSPLHF.

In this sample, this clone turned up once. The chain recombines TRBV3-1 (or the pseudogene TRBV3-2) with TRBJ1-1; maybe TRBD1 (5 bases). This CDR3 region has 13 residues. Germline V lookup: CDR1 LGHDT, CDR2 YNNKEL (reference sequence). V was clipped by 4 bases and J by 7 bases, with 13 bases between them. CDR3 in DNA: TGTGCCAGCAGCCCGCGGTCGGGGGTTGAAGCTTTCTTT. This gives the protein CASSPRSGVEAFF.

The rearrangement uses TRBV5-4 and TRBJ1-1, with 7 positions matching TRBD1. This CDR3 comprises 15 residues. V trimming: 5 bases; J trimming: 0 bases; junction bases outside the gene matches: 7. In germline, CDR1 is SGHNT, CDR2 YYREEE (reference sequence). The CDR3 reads CASRVKGQMNTEAFF. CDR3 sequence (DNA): TGTGCCAGCAGAGTGAAGGGACAGATGAACACTGAAGCTTTCTTT.

The CDR3 DNA is TGTGCCAGCAGTTCCAAACGGACAGGGGATGGGGGGGAGCTGTTTTTT. It encodes CASSSKRTGDGGELFF. This chain joins TRBV6-5 and TRBJ2-2; 9 nucleotides agree with TRBD1. Germline-derived CDR1 and CDR2 are MNHEY and SVGAGI. This CDR3 region has 16 residues. V lost 4 bases to trimming and J lost 8 bases; unmatched junction nucleotides: 11.

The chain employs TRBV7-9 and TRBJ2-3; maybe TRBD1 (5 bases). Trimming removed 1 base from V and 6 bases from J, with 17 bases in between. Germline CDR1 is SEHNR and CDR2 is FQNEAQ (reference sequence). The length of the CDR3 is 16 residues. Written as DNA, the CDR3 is TGTGCCAGCAGCTTAGGGCCAGGGCCGACCGCGGATACGCAGTATTTT. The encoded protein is CASSLGPGPTADTQYF.

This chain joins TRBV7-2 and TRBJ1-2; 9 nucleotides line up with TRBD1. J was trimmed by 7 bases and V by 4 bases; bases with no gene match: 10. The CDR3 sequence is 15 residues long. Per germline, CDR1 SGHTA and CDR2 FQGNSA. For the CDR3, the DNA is TGTGCCAGCAGCTCGCGCGGACAGGGGAAAGTTGGCTACACCTTC. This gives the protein CASSSRGQGKVGYTF.

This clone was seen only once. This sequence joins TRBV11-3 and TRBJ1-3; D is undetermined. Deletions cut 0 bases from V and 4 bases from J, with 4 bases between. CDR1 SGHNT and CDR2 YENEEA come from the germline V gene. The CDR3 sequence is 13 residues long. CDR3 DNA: TGTGCCAGCAGCTTAGACTACGGAAACACCATATATTTT. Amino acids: CASSLDYGNTIYF.

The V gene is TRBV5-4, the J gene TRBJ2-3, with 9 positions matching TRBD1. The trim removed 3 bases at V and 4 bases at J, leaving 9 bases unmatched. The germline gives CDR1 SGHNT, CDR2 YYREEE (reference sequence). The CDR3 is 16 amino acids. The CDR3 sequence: CASSSKTGTGSDTQYF. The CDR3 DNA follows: TGTGCCAGCAGCTCTAAAACCGGGACAGGGTCAGATACGCAGTATTTT. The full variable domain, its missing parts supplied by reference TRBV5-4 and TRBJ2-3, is ETGVTQSPTHLIKTRGQQVTLRCSSQSGHNTVSWYQQALGQGPQFIFQYYREEENGRGNFPPRFSGLQFPNYSSELNVNALELDDSALYLCASSSKTGTGSDTQYFGPGTRLTVL.

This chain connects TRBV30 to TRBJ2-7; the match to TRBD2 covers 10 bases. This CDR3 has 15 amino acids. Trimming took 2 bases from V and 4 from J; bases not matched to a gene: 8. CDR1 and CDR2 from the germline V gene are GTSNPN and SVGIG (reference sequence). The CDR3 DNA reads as TGTGCCTGGAGTTCCAGCGGGAGGGTCTTATACGAGCAGTACTTC. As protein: CAWSSSGRVLYEQYF.

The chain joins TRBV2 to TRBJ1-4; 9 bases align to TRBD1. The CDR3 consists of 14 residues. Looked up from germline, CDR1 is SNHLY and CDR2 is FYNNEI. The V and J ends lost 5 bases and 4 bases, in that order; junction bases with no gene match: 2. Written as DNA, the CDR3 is TGTGCCAGCAGTAGGACAGGGGTTAATGAAAAACTGTTTTTT. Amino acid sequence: CASSRTGVNEKLFF.

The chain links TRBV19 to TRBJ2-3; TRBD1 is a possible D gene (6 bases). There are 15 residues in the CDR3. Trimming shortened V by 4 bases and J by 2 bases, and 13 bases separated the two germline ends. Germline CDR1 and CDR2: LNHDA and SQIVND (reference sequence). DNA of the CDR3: TGTGCCAGTAGTACGGGACATGGTGACACAGATACGCAGTATTTT. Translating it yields CASSTGHGDTDTQYF.

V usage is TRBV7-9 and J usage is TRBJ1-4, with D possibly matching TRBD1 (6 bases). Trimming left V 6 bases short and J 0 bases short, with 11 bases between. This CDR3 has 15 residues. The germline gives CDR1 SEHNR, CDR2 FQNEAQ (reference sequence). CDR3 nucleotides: TGTGCCAGCAGTAGGGGGGGAGCAACTAATGAAAAACTGTTTTTT. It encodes CASSRGGATNEKLFF.

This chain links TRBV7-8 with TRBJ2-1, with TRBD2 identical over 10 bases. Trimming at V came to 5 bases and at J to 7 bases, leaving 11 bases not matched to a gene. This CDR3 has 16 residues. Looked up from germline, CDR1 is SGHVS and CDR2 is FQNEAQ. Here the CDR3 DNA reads TGTGCCAGCAGCCAGCTAGCGGGAGCTCTTCGGAATGAGCAGTTCTTC. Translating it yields CASSQLAGALRNEQFF.

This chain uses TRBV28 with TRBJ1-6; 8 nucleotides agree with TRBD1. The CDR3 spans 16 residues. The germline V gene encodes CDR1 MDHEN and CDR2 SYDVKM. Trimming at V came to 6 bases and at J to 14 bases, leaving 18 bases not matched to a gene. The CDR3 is CASSDLSGQGPRALHF. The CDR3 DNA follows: TGTGCCAGCAGCGACCTTTCAGGACAGGGACCTAGAGCCCTCCACTTT.

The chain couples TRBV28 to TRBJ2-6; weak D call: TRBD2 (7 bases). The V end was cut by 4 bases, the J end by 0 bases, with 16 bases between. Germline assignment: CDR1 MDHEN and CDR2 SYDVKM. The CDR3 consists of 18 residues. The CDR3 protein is CASSSLRGGGSGANVLTF. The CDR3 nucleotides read TGTGCCAGCAGTTCCCTCAGGGGAGGGGGCTCTGGGGCCAACGTCCTGACTTTC.

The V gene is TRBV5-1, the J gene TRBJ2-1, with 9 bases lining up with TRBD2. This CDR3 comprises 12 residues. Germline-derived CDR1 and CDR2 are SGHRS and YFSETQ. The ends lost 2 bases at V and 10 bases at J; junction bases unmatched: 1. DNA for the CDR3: TGCGCCAGCAGCTTTACTAGCGGGGAGCAGTTCTTC. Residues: CASSFTSGEQFF.

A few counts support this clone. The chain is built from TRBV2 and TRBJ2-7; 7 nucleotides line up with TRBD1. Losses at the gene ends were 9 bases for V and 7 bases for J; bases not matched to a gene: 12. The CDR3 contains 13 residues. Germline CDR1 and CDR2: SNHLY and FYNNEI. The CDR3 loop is CASVQDRAKEQYF. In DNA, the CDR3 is TGTGCCAGTGTCCAAGACAGGGCTAAAGAGCAGTACTTC.

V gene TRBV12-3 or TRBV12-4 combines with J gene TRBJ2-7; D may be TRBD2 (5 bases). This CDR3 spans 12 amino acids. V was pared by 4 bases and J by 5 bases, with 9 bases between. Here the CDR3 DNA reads TGTGCCAGCAGTTCAAAAGCGGACGAGCAGTACTTC. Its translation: CASSSKADEQYF.

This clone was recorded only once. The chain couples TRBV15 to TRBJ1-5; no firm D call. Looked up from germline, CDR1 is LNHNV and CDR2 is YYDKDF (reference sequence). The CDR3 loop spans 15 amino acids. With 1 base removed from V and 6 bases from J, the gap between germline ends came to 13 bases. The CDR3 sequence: CATSRGDEGVQPQHF. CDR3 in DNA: TGTGCCACCAGCAGAGGGGATGAGGGAGTTCAGCCCCAGCATTTT.

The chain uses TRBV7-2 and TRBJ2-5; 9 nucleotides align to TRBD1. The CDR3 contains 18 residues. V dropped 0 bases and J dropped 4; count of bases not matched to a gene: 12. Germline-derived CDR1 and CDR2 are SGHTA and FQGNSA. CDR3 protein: CASSLAPTGGAVIETQYF. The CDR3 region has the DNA TGTGCCAGCAGCTTAGCCCCTACAGGGGGCGCGGTGATAGAGACCCAGTACTTC.